One T cell receptor beta chain is described in this entry. The sample comes from a study of blood T cell repertoires in COVID-19. Authors' analysis steps: By means of reference gene primer amplification, nucleated cell counts were estimated. Clones were sequenced by immunoSEQ multiplex PCR, and TCRdb holds only the in-frame ones, with some missing. V and J calls and clone size are copied from that table; D and trimming were computed from the DNA. This repertoire shows 300,000 or so clones, 85% to 90% found once; its top ten account for 8.5% to 12%. Trimming took off 7 bases at V and 1 base at J, with 7 bases between the two ends. CDR1 and CDR2 (germline): SQVTM, ANQGSEA. The CDR3 is 11 residues long.

The V and J genes are TRBV29-1 and TRBJ1-1; no reliable D call. Material for sequencing was PBMCs or T cells enriched from blood (not recorded which). This receptor was identified in a woman in her late teens or twenties who had recovered from COVID-19. The CDR3 region is CSASRNTEAFF. The CDR3 DNA reads TGCAGCGCTTCCAGGAACACTGAAGCTTTCTTT.